The 5 T cell receptor beta chains in this list originate from one sample, sequenced in a study of Ad26.COV2.S vaccination and SARS-CoV-2 variants. The protocol was immunoSEQ multiplex PCR, while the TCRdb copy is restricted to in-frame clones and leaves out a portion. The repertoire holds a few hundred thousand clones, around 90% seen once, with about 4.1% in the top ten. The treatment here: some 20 received Ad26.COV2.S at low or high dose, single or two shots; about 5 received placebo; per-sample allocation not given. Specimen acquisition occurred on day 63 following the initial vaccine or placebo injection. The sample here was peripheral blood, taken in a trial of Ad26.COV2.S vaccine versus placebo. All receptors come from a person between 18 and 60 years old who received the Ad26.COV2.S COVID-19 vaccine or a placebo.

The V and J genes are TRBV13 and TRBJ2-7; D possibly corresponds to TRBD2 (6 bases). The V end was cut by 4 bases, the J end by 4 bases, with 14 bases between. The CDR3 contains 14 residues. CDR1 PRHDT and CDR2 FYEKMQ come from the germline V gene (reference sequence). DNA of the CDR3: TGTGCCAGCAGCTCCCGGGACTCAGGATACGAGCAGTACTTC. Its translation is CASSSRDSGYEQYF.

This chain uses TRBV7-9 with TRBJ2-5; D unresolved. The V gene's germline CDR1 is SEHNR and CDR2 FQNEAQ (reference sequence). There are 12 residues in the CDR3. V lost 3 bases to trimming and J lost 5 bases, with 7 bases between them. The CDR3 here is CASSFDAETQYF. The CDR3, as DNA: TGTGCCAGCAGCTTTGATGCCGAGACCCAGTACTTC.

The chain employs TRBV18 and TRBJ2-3; no definite D call. Germline CDR1 reads KGHSH; CDR2 reads LQKENI. The V end lost 3 bases, the J end lost 1 base, and 8 bases lay between the germline ends. The CDR3 is made up of 14 amino acids. This CDR3 is CASSPSFRTDTQYF. The CDR3 region has the DNA TGTGCCAGCTCACCTTCGTTCCGCACAGATACGCAGTATTTT.

This clone appeared a single time. One end of the junction does not line up with germline, which may come from a read error. The rearrangement uses TRBV7-7 and TRBJ2-3; 11 bases agree with TRBD2. The germline gives CDR1 SSHAT, CDR2 FNYEAQ (reference sequence). The CDR3 has 15 amino acids. CDR3 nucleotide sequence: TGTGCCAGCAGCCTAGCGGGAGGAGCTACAGATACGCAGTATTTT. It yields the protein CASSLAGGATDTQYF.

The chain couples TRBV24-1 to TRBJ2-1; TRBD2 aligns across 10 bases. Trimming took 7 bases from V and 4 from J; bases not matched to a gene: 9. CDR3 size: 16 residues. Germline loops: CDR1 KGHDR, CDR2 SFDVKD. The DNA for the CDR3 is TGTGCCACCAGCGAGGGTAGCGGGAGGTTATACAATGAGCAGTTCTTC. The encoded protein is CATSEGSGRLYNEQFF.